Each of the 14 T cell receptor beta chains below was sequenced from the same sample in a study of T cell repertoires in cytomegalovirus infection. TCRdb analysed the reads with MiXCR anew, one entry per CDR3 protein. The table lists about 890,000 distinct CDR3 sequences, about 33% of them singletons. Their antigen targets remain unknown. Sequences were derived from cultured CD8+ T cells from PBMCs, sampled from culture after CMV antigen stimulation. The receptor set was obtained from a human donor in good health (CMV status not recorded). Some clones in this sample may be carry-over from other donors' samples.

The chain carries TRBV6-1 and TRBJ1-1; D not resolved. This CDR3 is 14 amino acids long. V was trimmed by 7 bases and J by 3 bases, leaving 15 bases between them. Germline V gene lookup returns CDR1 MNHNS and CDR2 SASEGT. The chain's CDR3 is CASIPPVRDTEAFF. The CDR3 DNA reads TGTGCCAGCATTCCCCCCGTTAGGGACACTGAAGCTTTCTTT.

V and J are TRBV25-1 and TRBJ2-7; D is unresolved. The CDR3 runs to 13 residues. CDR1 and CDR2 (germline): MGHDK, SYGVNS. Trimming pared 5 bases from V and 3 bases from J, leaving 11 bases between. As DNA, the CDR3 is TGTGCCAGCAGTTTGGACGATTACTACGAGCAGTACGTC. This encodes CASSLDDYYEQYV.

This clonotype was detected a few times. This chain's CDR3 is CASSSSGTALHYEQYV. As DNA, the CDR3 is TGTGCCAGCAGTTCATCCGGGACAGCGCTCCACTACGAGCAGTACGTC. This chain joins TRBV27 and TRBJ2-7; 7 bases are shared with TRBD1. The trim removed 4 bases at V and 3 bases at J, leaving 12 bases unmatched. Germline-derived CDR1 and CDR2 are MNHEY and SMNVEV (reference sequence). The CDR3 spans 16 residues.

Only a few counts were recorded for this clonotype. The chain joins TRBV20-1 to TRBJ1-5, with D hard to call. Germline CDR1 and CDR2: DFQATT and SNEGSKA (reference sequence). This CDR3 has 13 residues. V was trimmed by 5 bases and J by 6 bases, leaving 14 bases between them. CDR3 residues: CSAFYPGGQPQHF. CDR3 coding DNA: TGCAGTGCTTTTTACCCAGGCGGTCAGCCCCAGCATTTT.

This sequence joins TRBV4-1 and TRBJ1-2, with 8 bases lining up with TRBD1. Germline CDR1 MGHRA, CDR2 YSYEKL. The length of the CDR3 is 16 residues. After removal of 0 bases from V and 4 bases from J, the junction contained 7 bases not matched to a gene. The CDR3 loop is CASSQDETGGAYGYTF. In nucleotides, the CDR3 is TGCGCCAGCAGCCAAGATGAAACAGGGGGGGCCTATGGCTACACCTTC.

The J gene is TRBJ1-3, the V gene TRBV4-2; 7 nucleotides align to TRBD1. Trimming cost V 3 bases and J 6 bases; bases outside gene matches: 11. The CDR3 spans 16 residues. CDR1 LGHNA and CDR2 YNFKEQ come from the germline V gene. The CDR3 DNA reads TGTGCCAGCAGCCAGCGGGTGGGAGGGGGCTTAAACACCATATATTTT. Amino acids: CASSQRVGGGLNTIYF.

The V call is TRBV27, the J call TRBJ2-5, with TRBD1 identical over 10 bases. Germline V gene data show CDR1 as MNHEY and CDR2 as SMNVEV (reference sequence). V dropped 6 bases and J dropped 5; count of bases not matched to a gene: 6. This CDR3 spans 14 amino acids. This CDR3 reads CASRSGTGVETQYF. In nucleotides, the CDR3 is TGTGCCAGCAGATCCGGGACAGGGGTCGAGACCCAGTACTTC.

In this sample, this clonotype turned up a few times. The rearrangement links TRBV7-9 to TRBJ1-2; D might be TRBD1 (5 bases). Germline V gene data show CDR1 as SEHNR and CDR2 as FQNEAQ (reference sequence). CDR3 size: 16 residues. The V and J ends lost 1 base and 2 bases respectively, with 14 bases between them. The CDR3 DNA sequence: TGTGCCAGCAGCTTAGGGGTCCCGAAGGGGAACTATGGCTACACCTTC. Its translation: CASSLGVPKGNYGYTF.

There are many counts of this clonotype. V and J are TRBV12-3 or TRBV12-4 and TRBJ1-2; D is perhaps TRBD1 (5 bases). The CDR3 is 13 residues long. The germline V and J ends were trimmed by 5 bases and 6 bases, with 13 bases remaining between them. DNA for the CDR3: TGTGCCAGCAGTCCCGGGACGGTTAATGGCTACACCTTC. It specifies CASSPGTVNGYTF.

The chain joins TRBV28 to TRBJ2-1; TRBD1 matches 9 bases. The trim removed 4 bases at V and 4 bases at J, leaving 14 bases unmatched. This CDR3 is 18 amino acids long. Germline V gene sequence: CDR1 MDHEN, CDR2 SYDVKM. The chain's CDR3 is CASSSPTRGGQGYNEQFF. CDR3 in DNA: TGTGCCAGCAGTTCTCCGACCCGAGGGGGACAGGGATACAATGAGCAGTTCTTC.

This clonotype was counted a few times. The V call is TRBV10-3, the J call TRBJ1-1; D is undetermined. CDR1 ENHRY and CDR2 SYGVKD come from the germline V gene. The CDR3 has 13 amino acids. With 11 bases removed from V and 0 bases from J, the gap between germline ends came to 13 bases. CDR3 loop: CASLAALNTEAFF. The CDR3 DNA reads as TGTGCCTCCTTGGCAGCTTTGAACACTGAAGCTTTCTTT.

The chain links TRBV2 to TRBJ2-1, with D perhaps matching TRBD1 or TRBD2 (5 bases each). The CDR3 has 13 amino acids. The germline gives CDR1 SNHLY, CDR2 FYNNEI. The V and J ends lost 10 bases and 8 bases respectively, with 18 bases between them. The chain's CDR3 is CATPPGALDEQFF. The CDR3 bases are TGTGCCACCCCTCCCGGGGCGTTGGATGAGCAGTTCTTC.

The chain recombines TRBV7-8 with TRBJ2-7; D is perhaps TRBD1 (5 bases). The germline V gene has CDR1 SGHVS and CDR2 FQNEAQ. Trimming took 1 base from V and 0 from J, leaving 13 bases between them. The CDR3 is 16 residues long. CDR3 amino acids: CASSLGSQGSSYEQYV. In DNA, the CDR3 is TGTGCCAGCAGCTTAGGAAGTCAGGGAAGCTCCTACGAGCAGTACGTC.

This clonotype was counted a few times. In nucleotides, the CDR3 is TGTGCCAGCAGCTTAGTATATTCCCCACACAATGAGCAGTTCTTC. Translating gives CASSLVYSPHNEQFF. This sequence joins TRBV7-6 and TRBJ2-1; D is undetermined. This CDR3 comprises 15 residues. The germline gives CDR1 SGHVS, CDR2 FNYEAQ. V was cut by 1 base and J by 5 bases, with 12 bases left in between.